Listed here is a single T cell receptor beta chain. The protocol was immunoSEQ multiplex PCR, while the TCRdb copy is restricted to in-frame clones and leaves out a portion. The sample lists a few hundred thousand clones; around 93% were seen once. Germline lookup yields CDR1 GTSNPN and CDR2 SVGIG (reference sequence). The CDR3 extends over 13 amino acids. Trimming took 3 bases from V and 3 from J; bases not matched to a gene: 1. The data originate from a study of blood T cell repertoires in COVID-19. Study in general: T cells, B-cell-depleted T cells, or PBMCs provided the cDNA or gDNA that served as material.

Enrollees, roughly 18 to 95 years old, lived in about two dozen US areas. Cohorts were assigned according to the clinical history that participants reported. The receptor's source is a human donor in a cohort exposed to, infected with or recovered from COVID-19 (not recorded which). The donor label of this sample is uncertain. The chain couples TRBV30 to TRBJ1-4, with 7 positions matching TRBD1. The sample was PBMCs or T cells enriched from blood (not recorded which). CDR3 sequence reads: CAWRGTANEKLFF. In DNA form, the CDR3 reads TGTGCCTGGAGGGGGACAGCTAATGAAAAACTGTTTTTT.